The clone carrying this TCR beta chain has just a few counts. Recruits, aged about 18 to 100 years, lived in 20 to 30 US areas. Which cohort a participant joined came from the clinical history participants gave. The data were obtained in a study of blood T cell repertoires in COVID-19. Overall study context: Samples of COVID-19 (acute and convalescent) were obtained from the United States, Italy and Spain. T cells, B-cell-depleted T cells, or PBMCs provided the cDNA or gDNA that served as material.

V was shortened by 4 bases and J by 0 bases, with 22 bases between the two germline ends. Germline V gene data show CDR1 as SGHVS and CDR2 as FNYEAQ. The CDR3 consists of 19 residues. The method was immunoSEQ multiplex PCR; TCRdb's version includes in-frame clones alone and lacks a portion of them. The data hold roughly 150,000 clones, with over 70% observed a single time. The TCR originated in a woman aged 55-70 years who had recovered from COVID-19. V and J are TRBV7-6 and TRBJ1-3; possibly TRBD1 for D (5 bases). The sequencing sample was made of PBMCs or T cells enriched from blood (not recorded which). DNA of the CDR3: TGTGCCAGCAGCTCAGGTTCACAAATCAGGGTCTTCTCTGGAAACACCATATATTTT. Its translation: CASSSGSQIRVFSGNTIYF. Full variable domain (outside the CDR3, taken from reference TRBV7-6 and TRBJ1-3): GAGVSQSPRYKVTKRGQDVALRCDPISGHVSLYWYRQALGQGPEFLTYFNYEAQQDKSGLPNDRFSAERPEGSISTLTIQRTEQRDSAMYRCASSSGSQIRVFSGNTIYFGEGSWLTVV.